These 18 T cell receptor beta chains share one sample of origin, sequenced in a study of technical replicates of blood from several donors. Generated by immunoSEQ multiplex PCR, the TCRdb table keeps only in-frame clones and is missing some. The sample carries approximately 49,000 clones, around 90% recorded once. Source material: PBMCs. Source of these receptors: a human donor in good health. Some clones in this sample may be carry-over from other donors' samples.

This chain uses TRBV5-6 with TRBJ1-2, with no clear D. The CDR3 runs to 14 residues. V lost 4 bases, J lost 1 base, and 11 bases lay in between. Per the germline V gene, CDR1 is SGHDT and CDR2 is YYEEEE. Written as DNA, the CDR3 is TGTGCCAGCAGCCTGGAAGCTCTTAACTATGGCTACACCTTC. Translated: CASSLEALNYGYTF. Full variable domain (remainder filled in from reference TRBV5-6 and TRBJ1-2): DAGVTQSPTHLIKTRGQQVTLRCSPKSGHDTVSWYQQALGQGPQFIFQYYEEEERQRGNFPDRFSGHQFPNYSSELNVNALLLGDSALYLCASSLEALNYGYTFGSGTRLTVV.

The chain combines TRBV5-1 with TRBJ2-1, with D perhaps matching TRBD2 (6 bases). The CDR3 covers 17 residues. The germline CDR1 and CDR2 sequences are SGHRS and YFSETQ. V lost 0 bases to trimming and J lost 6 bases, with 19 bases between them. In DNA, the CDR3 is TGCGCCAGCAGCTTGGTTGCGGGACGCACTCTGGGCAATGAGCAGTTCTTC. It encodes CASSLVAGRTLGNEQFF.

This chain joins TRBV5-1 and TRBJ1-2; D gene uncertain. Germline CDR1 SGHRS, CDR2 YFSETQ. With 0 bases removed from V and 6 bases from J, the gap between germline ends came to 9 bases. The CDR3 is made up of 13 amino acids. CDR3 region: CASSLDRADGYTF. CDR3 nucleotide sequence: TGCGCCAGCAGCTTGGATAGAGCTGATGGCTACACCTTC.

The V gene is TRBV6-5, the J gene TRBJ2-7; D is ambiguous. The CDR3 has 13 residues. Germline CDR1 MNHEY, CDR2 SVGAGI. Trimming removed 4 bases at V and 2 bases at J, with 9 bases between. CDR3 sequence reads: CASSSAGTYEQYF. The CDR3 region has the DNA TGTGCCAGCAGTTCCGCAGGAACCTACGAGCAGTACTTC.

V is TRBV5-4 and J is TRBJ2-7, with 7 bases matching TRBD2. CDR3 length: 15 residues. From germline, CDR1 is SGHNT and CDR2 YYREEE (reference sequence). V shed 5 bases and J 2 bases; nucleotides not matched to a gene: 10. The CDR3 region has the DNA TGTGCCAGCAGTGTGGTAGGGAGCGGGACCTACGAGCAGTACTTC. It yields the protein CASSVVGSGTYEQYF.

The chain combines TRBV5-1 with TRBJ1-4; 10 bases map to TRBD1. The CDR3 is made up of 15 amino acids. J gave up 8 bases and V 0 bases, and 4 bases lay outside the gene matches. Germline CDR1 SGHRS, CDR2 YFSETQ. CDR3 in DNA: TGCGCCAGCAGCTTGGTGGGGGACAGGGGCGAAAAACTGTTTTTT. As protein: CASSLVGDRGEKLFF.

The rearrangement uses TRBV7-8 and TRBJ1-3; 10 bases align to TRBD1. With V trimmed by 5 bases and J by 2 bases, 3 bases remained unmatched. Per the germline V gene, CDR1 is SGHVS and CDR2 is FQNEAQ. The CDR3 consists of 15 residues. CDR3 protein: CASSRTGGAGNTIYF. In DNA form, the CDR3 reads TGTGCCAGCAGCCGGACAGGGGGAGCTGGAAACACCATATATTTT.

This chain uses TRBV5-1 with TRBJ1-6; TRBD1 aligns across 7 bases. V lost 4 bases to trimming and J lost 2 bases; unmatched junction nucleotides: 6. Germline V gives CDR1 SGHRS, CDR2 YFSETQ. This CDR3 has 16 residues. The CDR3: CASSHRGTAYNSPLHF. The CDR3 nucleotides read TGCGCCAGCAGCCATAGAGGGACAGCCTATAATTCACCCCTCCACTTT.

This chain links TRBV5-1 with TRBJ2-7, with TRBD2 as a possible D gene (6 bases). This CDR3 contains 14 residues. Trimming removed 0 bases from V and 5 bases from J, with 12 bases in between. The V gene's germline CDR1 is SGHRS and CDR2 YFSETQ. The CDR3, as DNA: TGCGCCAGCAGCTTGGAGGACGGGGGTCACGAGCAGTACTTC. Amino acids: CASSLEDGGHEQYF.

This chain links TRBV7-9 with TRBJ2-1, with 9 nucleotides matching TRBD1. The CDR3 is made up of 13 amino acids. The germline CDR1 and CDR2 sequences are SEHNR and FQNEAQ (reference sequence). V was pared by 7 bases and J by 6 bases, with 4 bases of the junction left unmatched. The CDR3 is CASKGQGGNEQFF. The DNA of the CDR3 is TGTGCCAGCAAGGGACAGGGTGGCAATGAGCAGTTCTTC.

CDR3 sequence: CAISRQMEFQETQYF. DNA for the CDR3: TGTGCCATCTCCCGGCAGATGGAGTTCCAAGAGACCCAGTACTTC. The chain recombines TRBV10-3 with TRBJ2-5; D is uncertain. Germline V gives CDR1 ENHRY, CDR2 SYGVKD. Trimming stripped 8 bases from V and 1 base from J, with 17 bases between. This CDR3 region has 15 residues.

V usage is TRBV5-1 and J usage is TRBJ1-1; 7 bases are shared with TRBD1. V shed 3 bases, J shed 0 bases, and the junction held 2 bases outside the gene matches. Germline V CDR1 and CDR2: SGHRS, YFSETQ. There are 14 residues in the CDR3. For the CDR3, the DNA is TGCGCCAGCAGCTATACAGGGGTGAACACTGAAGCTTTCTTT. The encoded protein is CASSYTGVNTEAFF.

This chain uses TRBV5-6 with TRBJ1-1, with D perhaps TRBD1 (6 bases). V gave up 6 bases and J gave up 3 bases, with 15 bases separating them. Germline V gives CDR1 SGHDT, CDR2 YYEEEE. CDR3 length: 14 amino acids. The CDR3 nucleotides are TGTGCCAGCACCGCGACTTACAGGGACACTGAAGCTTTCTTT. This codes for CASTATYRDTEAFF.

The chain has TRBV5-1 and TRBJ2-1, with D maybe TRBD2 (6 bases). Per the germline V gene, CDR1 is SGHRS and CDR2 is YFSETQ. V was shortened by 6 bases and J by 0 bases, with 13 bases between the two germline ends. The CDR3 spans 15 residues. CDR3 amino acids: CASTHAGNSYNEQFF. CDR3 bases: TGCGCCAGCACCCATGCGGGGAACTCCTACAATGAGCAGTTCTTC.

This clone was picked up a small number of times. J is TRBJ2-1 and V is TRBV10-3; TRBD1 agrees at 11 bases. The CDR3 totals 15 residues. Looked up from germline, CDR1 is ENHRY and CDR2 is SYGVKD. J lost 6 bases, V lost 4 bases, and 5 bases had no gene match. As DNA, the CDR3 is TGTGCCATCAGTGGCGGGACAGGGGGTGTCAATGAGCAGTTCTTC. Translated: CAISGGTGGVNEQFF.

The chain combines TRBV2 with TRBJ2-7; 9 nucleotides align to TRBD1. V shed 5 bases, J shed 2 bases, and the junction held 4 bases outside the gene matches. This CDR3 spans 14 amino acids. Germline V CDR1 and CDR2: SNHLY, FYNNEI. In DNA form, the CDR3 reads TGTGCCAGCAGTCAACAGGGGGCCCCCTACGAGCAGTACTTC. It codes for CASSQQGAPYEQYF.

This sequence joins TRBV4-3 and TRBJ1-4, with 10 bases identical to TRBD1. From germline, CDR1 is LGHNA and CDR2 YSLEER. The trim removed 1 base at V and 1 base at J, leaving 0 bases unmatched. CDR3 length: 16 residues. The CDR3 DNA sequence: TGCGCCAGCAGCCAAGGGACAGGGGGAACTAATGAAAAACTGTTTTTT. Protein product: CASSQGTGGTNEKLFF.

The chain links TRBV7-3 to TRBJ1-2; no clear D gene. CDR3 length: 13 residues. Per germline, CDR1 SGHTA and CDR2 FQGTGA. V was shortened by 0 bases and J by 8 bases, with 10 bases between the two germline ends. The CDR3 nucleotides are TGTGCCAGCAGCTTAACGGAGGGAGAGGGCTACACCTTC. It specifies CASSLTEGEGYTF.